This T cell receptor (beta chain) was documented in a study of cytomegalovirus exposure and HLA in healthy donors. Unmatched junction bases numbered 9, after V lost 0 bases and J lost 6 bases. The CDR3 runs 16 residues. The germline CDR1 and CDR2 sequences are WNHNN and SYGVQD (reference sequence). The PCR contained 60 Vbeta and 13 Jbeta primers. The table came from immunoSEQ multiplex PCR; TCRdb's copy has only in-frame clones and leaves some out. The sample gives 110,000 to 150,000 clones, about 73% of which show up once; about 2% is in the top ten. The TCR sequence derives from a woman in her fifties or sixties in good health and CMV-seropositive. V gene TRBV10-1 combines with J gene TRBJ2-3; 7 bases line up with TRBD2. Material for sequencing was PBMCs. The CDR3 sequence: CASSESRGRVGDTQYF. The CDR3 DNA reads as TGCGCCAGCAGTGAGTCGAGAGGGAGGGTAGGGGATACGCAGTATTTT.